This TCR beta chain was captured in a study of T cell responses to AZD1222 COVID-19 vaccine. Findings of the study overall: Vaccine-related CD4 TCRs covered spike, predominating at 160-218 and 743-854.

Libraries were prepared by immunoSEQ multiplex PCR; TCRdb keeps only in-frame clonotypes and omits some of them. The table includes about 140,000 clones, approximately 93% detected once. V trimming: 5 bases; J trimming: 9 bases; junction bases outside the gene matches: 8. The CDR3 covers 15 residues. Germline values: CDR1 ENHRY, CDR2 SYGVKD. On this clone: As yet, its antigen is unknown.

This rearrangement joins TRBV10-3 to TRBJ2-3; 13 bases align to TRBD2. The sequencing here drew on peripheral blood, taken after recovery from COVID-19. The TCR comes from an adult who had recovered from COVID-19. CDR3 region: CAISPGLAGVDTQYF. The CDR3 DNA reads TGTGCCATCAGTCCTGGACTAGCGGGAGTTGACACGCAGTATTTT.